This T cell receptor (beta chain) comes out of a study of blood T cell repertoires in COVID-19. This CDR3 has 14 amino acids. Trimming took off 8 bases at V and 1 base at J, with 15 bases between the two ends. Looked up from germline, CDR1 is LNHDA and CDR2 is SQIVND (reference sequence). Some clones are missing from TCRdb's copy, which holds only in-frame ones; the method was immunoSEQ multiplex PCR. The sample yields around 100,000 clones, about nine tenths seen once. In this sample, this clone turned up once. Sequenced sample: peripheral blood. This receptor was taken from a woman in her fifties or sixties with acute or convalescent COVID-19. The J gene is TRBJ2-7, the V gene TRBV19, with a possible D match to TRBD2 (6 bases). CDR3 nucleotide sequence: TGTGCCAGTGGGACTGGAATTGGGTCCTACGAGCAGTACTTC. Translated: CASGTGIGSYEQYF. Variable domain in full (rest from reference TRBV19 and TRBJ2-7): DGGITQSPKYLFRKEGQNVTLSCEQNLNHDAMYWYRQDPGQGLRLIYYSQIVNDFQKGDIAEGYSVSREKKESFPLTVTSAQKNPTAFYLCASGTGIGSYEQYFGPGTRLTVT.